This T cell receptor (beta chain) was recorded in a study of regulatory T cells in long-lasting Graves disease. Assembly of TCR beta libraries relied on iRepertoire HTBI primers together with Arm-PCR of CDR3 regions. In TCRdb, the multiplex PCR reads were re-called with MiXCR into one record per CDR3 protein. This sample yields roughly 510,000 distinct CDR3 sequences, of which 15% to 20% are seen a single time; around 11% belongs to the top ten. CDR1 is DFQATT and CDR2 is SNEGSKA in the germline V gene (reference sequence). The V and J ends lost 3 bases and 5 bases, in that order; junction bases with no gene match: 6. CDR3 size: 14 residues. The time point denotes: newly diagnosed GD, antithyroid drugs for less than 3 months. Scientists built the TCR library using RNA that was extracted from PBMCs. This same sample was also part of a study on T cells in Graves' hyperthyroidism and ophthalmopathy.

Specimen: peripheral blood mononuclear cells (PBMCs), collected at new diagnosis, from a patient treated with antithyroid drugs. The chain links TRBV20-1 to TRBJ2-1; TRBD2 matches 8 bases. This TCR was recovered from a man younger than 35 with Graves disease. The CDR3 DNA sequence: TGCAGTGCTAGCCGTAGCGGGACCCACAATGAGCAGTTCTTC. The encoded protein is CSASRSGTHNEQFF.